Sequencing of this T cell receptor (beta chain) was carried out in a study of naive and memory T cell subsets. Both TRBC1 and TRBC2 were covered by a beta constant-region primer of two equimolar oligonucleotides. TCRdb recomputed calls from the UMI-ligation and nested PCR reads with MiXCR, one row per CDR3 protein. This sample has 120,000 to 150,000 distinct CDR3 sequences, with about a sixth found just once. This clonotype has ten or more counts. The V and J ends lost 6 bases and 0 bases, in that order; junction bases with no gene match: 17. CDR3 length: 18 amino acids. Looked up from germline, CDR1 is SQVTM and CDR2 is ANQGSEA. CD8 T cells were positively selected from what remained after CD4 positive selection. Four subsets defined by CD45RA and CD27 were sorted after CD3, CD4, CD8 and live/dead staining.

The J gene is TRBJ2-1, the V gene TRBV29-1; 7 positions agree with TRBD2. The source is a human donor in good health. The specimen was naive CD4+ T cells from blood. The CDR3 DNA follows: TGCAGCGTAGGAGGGACGGCGACTAGCCCTAGCTCCTACAATGAGCAGTTCTTC. Translated: CSVGGTATSPSSYNEQFF.